This T cell receptor beta chain was obtained from a study of T cells in Graves' hyperthyroidism and ophthalmopathy. Study conclusions and caveats: Most thyroid-expanded clonotypes above 0.001 were also found in blood.

RNA transcripts yielded amplified TCR beta CDR3 regions. Carried out on the TCR CDR3, a first-round RT-PCR used the HTBI primer set. One entry per CDR3 protein, called by TCRdb with MiXCR from the multiplex PCR reads. The sample has fewer than 25,000 distinct CDR3 sequences; around 54% are singletons. As regards this clonotype: The antigen is undetermined. Given a much more abundant clone one base away, this may be a read error.

This clonotype was obtained from a woman aged 40 to 50 with Graves' hyperthyroidism that later progressed to Graves' ophthalmopathy. Input material: blood.

As DNA, the CDR3 is TGTGCCAGCAGCTTGAGGGCGGGGCACACAGATACGCTGTATTTT. Its translation: CASSLRAGHTDTLYF. J is TRBJ2-3 and V is TRBV5-4; maybe TRBD2 (6 bases). The CDR3 has 15 amino acids. Germline values: CDR1 SGHNT, CDR2 YYREEE (reference sequence).